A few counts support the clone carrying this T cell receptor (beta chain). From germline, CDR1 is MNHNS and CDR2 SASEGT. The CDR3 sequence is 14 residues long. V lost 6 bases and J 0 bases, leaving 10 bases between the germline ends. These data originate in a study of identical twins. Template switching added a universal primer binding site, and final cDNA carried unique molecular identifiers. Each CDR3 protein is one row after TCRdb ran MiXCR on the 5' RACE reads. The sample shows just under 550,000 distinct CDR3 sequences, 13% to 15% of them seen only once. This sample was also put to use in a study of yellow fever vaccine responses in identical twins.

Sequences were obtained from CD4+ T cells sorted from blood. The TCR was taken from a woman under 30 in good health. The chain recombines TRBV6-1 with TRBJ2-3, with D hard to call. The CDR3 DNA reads TGTGCCAGCAGCCGTTCTCGTAGCACAGATACGCAGTATTTT. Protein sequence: CASSRSRSTDTQYF.